The 16 T cell receptor beta chains below were found in one sample sequenced in a study of CD8+CD57+ T cells in acquired aplastic anemia listed by TCRdb under 2018. Flow cytometry had shown CD8+CD57+ cell expansion in the patients selected for sequencing. Reads for this sample came from an Illumina HiSeq 2000. TCR beta VDJ combination and CDR3 sequence profiling used genomic DNA as the template. The public reads were quality trimmed at Q25 with fastp and then assembled into clones with MiXCR by TCRdb, keeping productive beta chains. Rows are combined by CDR3 protein, so each entry shows the most common genes and DNA. For this sample the table gives roughly 500,000 distinct CDR3 sequences, of which roughly 34% were detected only once. The ten largest clones capture 0.75% to 0.95% of the sample. The sequenced material came from sorted CD4+, CD8+, or CD8+CD57+ T cells (not recorded which) from PBMCs. These receptor sequences come from a human donor with aplastic anemia.

With respect to this clonotype: Mismatch with germline at one junction end may stem from a read error. The chain is built from TRBV6-5 and TRBJ1-2, with D hard to call. The germline V gene has CDR1 MNHEY and CDR2 SVGAGI. This CDR3 spans 14 amino acids. In DNA form, the CDR3 reads TGTGCCTGCAGTAACCCCCGGCTCCTCGAAGGCTACACCTTC. Amino acid sequence: CACSNPRLLEGYTF.

CDR3 DNA sequence: TGTGCCAGCAGCGCATATTCGGTGAACACTGAAGCTTTCTTT. This sequence encodes CASSAYSVNTEAFF. The V gene is TRBV9, the J gene TRBJ1-1; no definite D call. Deletions cut 3 bases from V and 0 bases from J, with 9 bases between. The CDR3 spans 14 residues. CDR1 and CDR2 (germline): SGDLS, YYNGEE.

A remark on this clonotype: Germline is not matched at one junction end, which may reflect a read error. J is TRBJ1-5 and V is TRBV5-5; maybe TRBD1 (5 bases). The CDR3 runs 13 residues. The germline CDR1 and CDR2 sequences are SGHKS and YYEKEE (reference sequence). The chain's CDR3 is CAGSLLWDQPQHF. In nucleotides, the CDR3 is TGTGCCGGCAGCTTGTTGTGGGACCAGCCCCAGCATTTT.

This clonotype appeared many times. The V gene is TRBV20-1, the J gene TRBJ1-2; 7 bases agree with TRBD1. CDR3 size: 13 residues. CDR1 and CDR2 from the germline V gene are DFQATT and SNEGSKA (reference sequence). V lost 1 base, J lost 2 bases, and 1 base stayed unmatched. The CDR3 nucleotides are TGCAGTGCTAGAGTGACAGGGAACTATGGCTACACCTTC. Protein sequence: CSARVTGNYGYTF.

This clonotype was detected many times. V is TRBV20-1 and J is TRBJ1-5; D call uncertain. The CDR3 totals 15 residues. Germline-derived CDR1 and CDR2 are DFQATT and SNEGSKA (reference sequence). V was shortened by 3 bases and J by 0 bases, with 12 bases between the two germline ends. This CDR3 is CSASGPSYSNQPQHF. Written as DNA, the CDR3 is TGCAGTGCTAGCGGACCCTCTTATAGCAATCAGCCCCAGCATTTT.

Remarks on this clonotype: Possible read error: a much larger clone is one base away. No conserved phenylalanine or tryptophan is present at the end of the CDR3, so a read error is the likely explanation. The chain employs TRBV19 and TRBJ2-3; TRBD2 agrees at 10 bases. CDR3 length equals 14 residues. Germline V CDR1 and CDR2: LNHDA, SQIVND (reference sequence). CDR3 protein: CATSGLAGTDTQYL. CDR3 DNA: TGTGCCACTAGTGGACTAGCGGGCACAGATACGCAGTATCTT.

The chain joins TRBV19 to TRBJ2-7; 12 nucleotides agree with TRBD1. With 2 bases clipped from V and 7 bases from J, the junction kept 12 bases outside the gene matches. Germline V lookup: CDR1 LNHDA, CDR2 SQIVND (reference sequence). The CDR3 totals 17 residues. The CDR3 DNA reads TGTGCCAGTAGTATAATTGAGGGACAGGGGGCGCGTCGGGAGCAGTACTTC. Amino acids: CASSIIEGQGARREQYF.

The V gene is TRBV10-3, the J gene TRBJ2-3; D ambiguous. The CDR3 consists of 13 residues. V lost 4 bases and J lost 3, with 8 bases in between. Germline V gene sequence: CDR1 ENHRY, CDR2 SYGVKD. CDR3 protein: CAISGQETDTQYF. The CDR3 nucleotides are TGTGCCATCAGTGGGCAAGAAACAGATACGCAGTATTTT.

This clonotype came up many times. Relative to the germline gene, one junction end is altered; a read error may explain this. V is TRBV10-3 and J is TRBJ1-3, with TRBD1 as a possible D gene (6 bases). Per the germline V gene, CDR1 is ENHRY and CDR2 is SYGVKD. The CDR3 extends over 16 amino acids. The CDR3 DNA sequence: TGTGCCATCAGTGGGGAGGGGGTGAGCTCTGGCAACACCATATATTTT. As protein: CAISGEGVSSGNTIYF.

Ten or more counts support this clonotype. The chain is built from TRBV19 and TRBJ1-6; no clear D gene. Germline CDR1 is LNHDA and CDR2 is SQIVND (reference sequence). Between the trimmed V and J ends, which lost 3 bases and 7 bases, there was a span of 25 bases. The CDR3 runs 19 residues. The CDR3 protein is CASSIVGPRPERGNSPLHF. In nucleotides, the CDR3 is TGTGCCAGTAGTATCGTAGGTCCCCGCCCCGAACGGGGAAATTCACCCCTCCACTTT.

The genes are TRBV28 and TRBJ1-2; D unresolved. The CDR3 runs to 14 residues. Germline lookup yields CDR1 MDHEN and CDR2 SYDVKM. V was trimmed by 6 bases and J by 4 bases, leaving 15 bases between them. CDR3 nucleotide sequence: TGTGCCAGCAGCTCATCCGGGCAGGTCTATGGCTACACCTTC. This codes for CASSSSGQVYGYTF.

This clonotype was recorded a few times. V and J are TRBV9 and TRBJ2-5, with no clear D. The CDR3 spans 15 residues. From germline, CDR1 is SGDLS and CDR2 YYNGEE. V was shortened by 4 bases and J by 3 bases, with 16 bases between the two germline ends. The DNA for the CDR3 is TGTGCCAGCAGCTTTAGAGCAAAACTGAAAGAGACCCAGTACTTC. This codes for CASSFRAKLKETQYF.

This clonotype was seen a handful of times. Just one base apart from a much larger clone, this may be a read error. V is TRBV7-8 and J is TRBJ2-7; D is ambiguous. The germline V gene encodes CDR1 SGHVS and CDR2 FQNEAQ. This CDR3 has 12 residues. Here the CDR3 reads CAGSLPAYEQYF. CDR3 nucleotides: TGTGCCGGCAGCCTCCCAGCCTACGAGCAGTACTTC.

The rearrangement uses TRBV9 and TRBJ1-1; a possible D gene is TRBD1 (5 bases). The ends were cut back, 0 bases at V and 1 base at J, with 22 bases in the middle. This CDR3 is 19 amino acids long. Germline lookup yields CDR1 SGDLS and CDR2 YYNGEE. CDR3 sequence (DNA): TGTGCCAGCAGCGTAGGTCTTGGGGCTAGGGGACCCGAGAACACTGAAGCTTTCTTT. Translated: CASSVGLGARGPENTEAFF.

This sequence joins TRBV19 and TRBJ1-6; 9 positions agree with TRBD1. There are 14 residues in the CDR3. Germline trimming cut 7 bases from V and 8 bases from J; bases unmatched to any gene: 6. Germline-derived CDR1 and CDR2 are LNHDA and SQIVND (reference sequence). CDR3 nucleotides: TGTGCCAGTAAAGGGACAGGGCGGGATTCACCCCTCCACTTT. It is translated as CASKGTGRDSPLHF.

This clonotype occurred a few times. J is TRBJ1-2 and V is TRBV6-1; D is perhaps TRBD1 (6 bases). This CDR3 is built from 13 residues. Germline CDR1 is MNHNS and CDR2 is SASEGT. The germline V and J ends were trimmed by 6 bases and 6 bases, with 14 bases remaining between them. The CDR3, as DNA: TGTGCCAGCAGAAGACAGGTGACCCATGGCTACACCTTC. As protein: CASRRQVTHGYTF.